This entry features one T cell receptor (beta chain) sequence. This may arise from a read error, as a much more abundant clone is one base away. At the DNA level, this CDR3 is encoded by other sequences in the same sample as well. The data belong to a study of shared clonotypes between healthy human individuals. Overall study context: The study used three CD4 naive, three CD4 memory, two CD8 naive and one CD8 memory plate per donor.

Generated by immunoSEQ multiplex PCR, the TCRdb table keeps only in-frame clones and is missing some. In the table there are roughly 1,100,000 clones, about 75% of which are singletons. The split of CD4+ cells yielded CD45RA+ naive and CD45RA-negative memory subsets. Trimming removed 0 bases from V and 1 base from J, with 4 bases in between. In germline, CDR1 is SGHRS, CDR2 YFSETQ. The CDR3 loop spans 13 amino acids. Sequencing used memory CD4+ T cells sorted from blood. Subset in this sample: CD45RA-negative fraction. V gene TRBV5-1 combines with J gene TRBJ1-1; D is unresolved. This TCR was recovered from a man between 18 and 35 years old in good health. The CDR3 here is CASSLGGNTEAFF. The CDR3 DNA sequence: TGCGCCAGCAGCTTGGGAGGGAACACTGAAGCTTTCTTT.